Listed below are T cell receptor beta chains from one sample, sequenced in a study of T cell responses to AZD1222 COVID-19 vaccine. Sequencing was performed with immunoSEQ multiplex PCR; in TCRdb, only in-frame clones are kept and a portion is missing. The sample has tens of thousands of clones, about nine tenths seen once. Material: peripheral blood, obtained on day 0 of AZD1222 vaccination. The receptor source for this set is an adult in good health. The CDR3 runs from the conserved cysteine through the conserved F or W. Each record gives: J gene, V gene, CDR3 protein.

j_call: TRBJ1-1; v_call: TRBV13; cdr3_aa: CASSVTGGTEAFF
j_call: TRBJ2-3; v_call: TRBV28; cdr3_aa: CASIPLARAVGTDTQYF
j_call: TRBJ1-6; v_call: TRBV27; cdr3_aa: CASSPGHKNSPLHF
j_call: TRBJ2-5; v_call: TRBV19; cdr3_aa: CASSPNGRPETQYF
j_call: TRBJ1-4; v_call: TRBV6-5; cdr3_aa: CASRGGKLFF
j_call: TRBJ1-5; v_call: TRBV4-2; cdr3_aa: CASSQMVYQPQHF
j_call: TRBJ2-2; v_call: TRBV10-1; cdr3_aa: CASSDEKFGELFF
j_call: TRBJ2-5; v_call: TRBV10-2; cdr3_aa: CASSESAGGYSGETQYF
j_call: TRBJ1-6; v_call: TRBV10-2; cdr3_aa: CASSRGDSYNSPLHF
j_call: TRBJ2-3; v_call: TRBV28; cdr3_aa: CASSLSLAGGADTQYF
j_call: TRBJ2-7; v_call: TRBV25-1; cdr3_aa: CASSVRDRGDEQYF
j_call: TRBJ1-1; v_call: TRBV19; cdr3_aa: CAISGRGNTEAFF
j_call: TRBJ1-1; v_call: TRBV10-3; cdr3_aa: CAISAGIYNTEAFF
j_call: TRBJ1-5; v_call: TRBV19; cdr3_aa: CASSGTVHNQPQHF
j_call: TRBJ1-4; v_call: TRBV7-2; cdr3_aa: CASSLRRAEKLFF
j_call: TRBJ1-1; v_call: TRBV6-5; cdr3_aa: CASSYARTVEAFF
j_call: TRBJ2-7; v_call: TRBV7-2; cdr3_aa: CASSEGHSYEQYF
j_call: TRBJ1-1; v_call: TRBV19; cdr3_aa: CASSPGIGWGTEAFF
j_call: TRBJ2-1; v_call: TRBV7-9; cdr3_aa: CASSSSGGASNEQFF
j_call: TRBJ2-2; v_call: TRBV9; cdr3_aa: CASSVVRGRTGELFF
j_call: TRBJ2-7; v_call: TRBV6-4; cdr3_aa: CASMIKDRQYYEQYF
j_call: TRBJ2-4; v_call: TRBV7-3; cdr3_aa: CASSPGGTVAKNIQYF
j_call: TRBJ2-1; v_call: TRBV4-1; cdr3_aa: CASSLESGRFRDEQFF
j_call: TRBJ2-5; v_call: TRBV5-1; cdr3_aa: CASSSGDRDQETQYF
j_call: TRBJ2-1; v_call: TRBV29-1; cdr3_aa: CSVDQGGSVLNEQFF
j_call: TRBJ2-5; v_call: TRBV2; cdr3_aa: CASRGAGRETQYF
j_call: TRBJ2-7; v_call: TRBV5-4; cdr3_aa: CASSFDGQGSYEQYF
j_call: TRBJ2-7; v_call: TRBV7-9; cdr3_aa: CASSSRQESSYEQYF
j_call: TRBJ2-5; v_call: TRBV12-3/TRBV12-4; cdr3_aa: CASSPSRQETQYF
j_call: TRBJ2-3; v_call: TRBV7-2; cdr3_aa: CASSLDRLAGMDTQYF
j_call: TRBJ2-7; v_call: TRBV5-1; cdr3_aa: CASSPDRGFGYEQYF
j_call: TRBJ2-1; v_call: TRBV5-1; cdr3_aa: CASSLGTYNEQFF
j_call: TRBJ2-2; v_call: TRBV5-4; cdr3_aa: CASRMGASYTGELFF
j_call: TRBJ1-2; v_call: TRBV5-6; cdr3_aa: CASSYGGQSSYGYTF
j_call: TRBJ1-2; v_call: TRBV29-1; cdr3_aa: CSVQDRGNYGYTF
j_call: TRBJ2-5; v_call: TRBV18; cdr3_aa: CASSARKGETQYF
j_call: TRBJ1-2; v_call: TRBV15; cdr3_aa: CATSRDRGQANYGYTF
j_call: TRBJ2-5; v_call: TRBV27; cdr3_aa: CASSFDSDQETQYF
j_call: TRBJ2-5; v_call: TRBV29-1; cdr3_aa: CSVGAARSETQYF
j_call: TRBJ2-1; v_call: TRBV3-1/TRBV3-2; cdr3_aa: CASSQDPMKDEQFF
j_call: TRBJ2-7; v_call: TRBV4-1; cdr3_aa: CASSQPDRERYEQYF
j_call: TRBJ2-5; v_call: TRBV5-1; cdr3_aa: CASSFDVRQETQYF
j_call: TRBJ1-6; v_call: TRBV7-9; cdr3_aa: CASSLENSPLHF
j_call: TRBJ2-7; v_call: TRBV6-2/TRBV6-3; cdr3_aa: CASSYRTSGRALLEQYF
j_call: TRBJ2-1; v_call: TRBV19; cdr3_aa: CASTLRDRANEQFF
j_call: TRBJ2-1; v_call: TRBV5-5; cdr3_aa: CASSSTGPLGEEQFF
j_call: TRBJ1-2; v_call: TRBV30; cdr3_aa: CAWSVGRGIYGYTF
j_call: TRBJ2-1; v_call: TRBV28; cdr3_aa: CASSFGTRNSRWDSNEQFF
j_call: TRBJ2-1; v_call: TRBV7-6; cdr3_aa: CASTAIPGTADNEQFF
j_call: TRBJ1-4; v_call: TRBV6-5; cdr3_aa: CASSYASANGNEKLFF
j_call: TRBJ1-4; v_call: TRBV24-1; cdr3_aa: CATRNGENEKLFF